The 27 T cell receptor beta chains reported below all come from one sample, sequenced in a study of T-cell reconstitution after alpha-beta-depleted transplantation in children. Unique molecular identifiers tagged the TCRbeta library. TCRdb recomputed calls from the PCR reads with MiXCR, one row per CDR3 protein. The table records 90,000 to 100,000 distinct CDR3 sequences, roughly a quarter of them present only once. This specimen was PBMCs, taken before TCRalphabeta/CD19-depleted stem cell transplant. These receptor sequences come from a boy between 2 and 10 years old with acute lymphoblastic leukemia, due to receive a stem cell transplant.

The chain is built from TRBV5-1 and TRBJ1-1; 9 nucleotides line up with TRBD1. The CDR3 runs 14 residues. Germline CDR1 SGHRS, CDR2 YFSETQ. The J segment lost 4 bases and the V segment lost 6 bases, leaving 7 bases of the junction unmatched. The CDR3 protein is CASMPGTGFTEAFF. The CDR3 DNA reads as TGCGCCAGCATGCCTGGGACAGGGTTCACTGAAGCTTTCTTT.

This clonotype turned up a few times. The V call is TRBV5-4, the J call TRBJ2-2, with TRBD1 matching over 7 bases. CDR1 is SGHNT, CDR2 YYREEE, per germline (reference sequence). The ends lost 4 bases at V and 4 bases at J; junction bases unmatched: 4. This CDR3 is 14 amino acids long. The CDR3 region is CASSPGQATGELFF. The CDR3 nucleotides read TGTGCCAGCAGCCCTGGACAGGCCACCGGGGAGCTGTTTTTT.

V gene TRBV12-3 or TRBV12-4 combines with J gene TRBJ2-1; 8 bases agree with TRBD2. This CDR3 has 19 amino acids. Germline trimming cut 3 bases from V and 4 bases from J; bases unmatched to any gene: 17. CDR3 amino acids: CASSLLRSGAGEAYNEQFF. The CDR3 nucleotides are TGTGCCAGCAGTTTGTTGCGGAGTGGAGCGGGAGAGGCTTACAATGAGCAGTTCTTC.

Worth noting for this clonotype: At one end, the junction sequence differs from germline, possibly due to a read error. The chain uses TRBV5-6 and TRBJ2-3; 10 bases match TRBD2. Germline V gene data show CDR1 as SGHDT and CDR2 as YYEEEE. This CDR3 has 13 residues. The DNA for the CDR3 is TGTGCCACCAGCGGGAGGGGCACAGATACGCAGTATTTT. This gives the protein CATSGRGTDTQYF.

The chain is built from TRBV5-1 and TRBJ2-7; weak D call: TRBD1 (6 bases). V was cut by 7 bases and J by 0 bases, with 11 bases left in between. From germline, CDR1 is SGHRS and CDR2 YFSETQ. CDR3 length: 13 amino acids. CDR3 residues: CASHQGSSYEQYF. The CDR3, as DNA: TGCGCCAGCCATCAGGGGAGCTCCTACGAGCAGTACTTC.

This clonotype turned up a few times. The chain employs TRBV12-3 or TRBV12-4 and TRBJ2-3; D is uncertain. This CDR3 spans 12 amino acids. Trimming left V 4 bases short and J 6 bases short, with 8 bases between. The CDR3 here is CASSSFMDTQYF. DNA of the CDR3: TGTGCCAGCAGTTCTTTTATGGATACGCAGTATTTT.

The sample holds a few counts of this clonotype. CDR3 amino acids: CASRRQGPDFYEQYF. The CDR3 DNA reads as TGTGCCAGCAGACGACAGGGCCCGGATTTCTACGAGCAGTACTTC. The V and J genes are TRBV28 and TRBJ2-7; 7 nucleotides align to TRBD1. Losses at the gene ends were 6 bases for V and 3 bases for J; bases not matched to a gene: 11. Germline V lookup: CDR1 MDHEN, CDR2 SYDVKM. The CDR3 length is 15 residues.

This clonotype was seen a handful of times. The CDR3 nucleotides are TGCAGTGCTAGAGATCGTGGAGGGGCCGGAGGAGAGACCCAGTACTTC. Protein sequence: CSARDRGGAGGETQYF. J is TRBJ2-5 and V is TRBV20-1; a weak D match, TRBD2 (6 bases). CDR1 and CDR2 (germline): DFQATT, SNEGSKA (reference sequence). Trimming shortened V by 0 bases and J by 4 bases, and 18 bases separated the two germline ends. CDR3 length: 16 amino acids.

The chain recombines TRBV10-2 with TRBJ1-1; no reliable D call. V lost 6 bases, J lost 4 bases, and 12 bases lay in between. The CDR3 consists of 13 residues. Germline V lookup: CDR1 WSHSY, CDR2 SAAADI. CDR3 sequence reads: CASSYKKGTEAFF. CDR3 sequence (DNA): TGCGCCAGCAGCTATAAGAAGGGCACTGAAGCTTTCTTT.

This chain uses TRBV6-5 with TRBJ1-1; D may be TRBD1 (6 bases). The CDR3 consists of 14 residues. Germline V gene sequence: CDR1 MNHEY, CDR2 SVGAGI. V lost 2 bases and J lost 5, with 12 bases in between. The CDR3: CASSYGGRGTEAFF. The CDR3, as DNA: TGTGCCAGCAGTTACGGGGGGCGAGGAACTGAAGCTTTCTTT.

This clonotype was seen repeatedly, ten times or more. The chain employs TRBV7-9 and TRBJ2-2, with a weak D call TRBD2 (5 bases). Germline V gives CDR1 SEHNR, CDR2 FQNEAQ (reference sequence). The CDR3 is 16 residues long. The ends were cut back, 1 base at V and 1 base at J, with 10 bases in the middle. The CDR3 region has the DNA TGTGCCAGCAGCTTAGGGATGAGCGGGAACACCGGGGAGCTGTTTTTT. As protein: CASSLGMSGNTGELFF.

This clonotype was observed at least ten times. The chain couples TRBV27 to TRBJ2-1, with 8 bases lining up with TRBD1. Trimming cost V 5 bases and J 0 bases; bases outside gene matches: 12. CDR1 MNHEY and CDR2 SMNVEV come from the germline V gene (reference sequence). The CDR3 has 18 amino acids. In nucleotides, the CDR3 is TGTGCCAGCAGTCCCCGCCTCCGACAGGGGAGCTCCTACAATGAGCAGTTCTTC. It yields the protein CASSPRLRQGSSYNEQFF.

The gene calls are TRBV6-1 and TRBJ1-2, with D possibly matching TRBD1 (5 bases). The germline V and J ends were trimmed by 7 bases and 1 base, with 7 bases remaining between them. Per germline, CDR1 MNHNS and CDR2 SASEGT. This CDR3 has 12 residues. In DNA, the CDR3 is TGTGCCAGCACCGACAGTAACTATGGCTACACCTTC. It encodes CASTDSNYGYTF.

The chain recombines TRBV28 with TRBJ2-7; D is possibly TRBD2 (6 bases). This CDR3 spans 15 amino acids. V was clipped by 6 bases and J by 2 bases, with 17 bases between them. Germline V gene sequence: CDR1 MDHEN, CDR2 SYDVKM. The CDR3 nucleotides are TGTGCCAGCAGCTCGTCGGGGACTCCACCCTACGAGCAGTACTTC. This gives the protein CASSSSGTPPYEQYF.

CDR3 region: CASSQETGGYGTDTQYF. The CDR3 region has the DNA TGCGCCAGCAGCCAAGAAACAGGGGGCTATGGCACAGATACGCAGTATTTT. V usage is TRBV4-3 and J usage is TRBJ2-3; 9 bases line up with TRBD1. Germline CDR1 is LGHNA and CDR2 is YSLEER. V gave up 0 bases and J gave up 1 base; unmatched junction bases: 5. There are 17 residues in the CDR3.

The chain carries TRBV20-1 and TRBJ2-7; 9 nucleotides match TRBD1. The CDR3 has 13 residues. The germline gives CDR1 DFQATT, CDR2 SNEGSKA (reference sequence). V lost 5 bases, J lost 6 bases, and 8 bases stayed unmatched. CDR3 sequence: CSASRTGEGEQYF. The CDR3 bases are TGCAGTGCTTCCCGGACAGGGGAAGGCGAGCAGTACTTC.

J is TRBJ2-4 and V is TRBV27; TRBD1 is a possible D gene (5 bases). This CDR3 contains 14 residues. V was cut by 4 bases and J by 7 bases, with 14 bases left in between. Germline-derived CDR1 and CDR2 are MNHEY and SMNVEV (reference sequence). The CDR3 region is CASSSQGTGNIQYF. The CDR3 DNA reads TGTGCCAGCAGTTCCCAGGGTACCGGGAACATTCAGTACTTC.

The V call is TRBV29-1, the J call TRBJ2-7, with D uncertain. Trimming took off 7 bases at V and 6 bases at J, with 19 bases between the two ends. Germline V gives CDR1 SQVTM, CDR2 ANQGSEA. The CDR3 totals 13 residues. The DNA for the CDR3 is TGCAGCGCCGTGAACGTTTTGGCGAGCGAGCAGTACTTC. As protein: CSAVNVLASEQYF.

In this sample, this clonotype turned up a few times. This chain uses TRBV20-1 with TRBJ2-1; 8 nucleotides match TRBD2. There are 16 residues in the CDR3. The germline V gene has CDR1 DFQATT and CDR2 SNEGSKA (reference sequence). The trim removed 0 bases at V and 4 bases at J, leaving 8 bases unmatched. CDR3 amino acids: CSARDAASGPYNEQFF. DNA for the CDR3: TGCAGTGCTAGAGATGCGGCTAGCGGGCCATACAATGAGCAGTTCTTC.

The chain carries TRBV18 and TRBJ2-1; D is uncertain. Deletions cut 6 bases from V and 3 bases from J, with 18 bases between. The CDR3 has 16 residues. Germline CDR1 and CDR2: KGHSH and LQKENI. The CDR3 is CASSWKTEVDYNEQFF. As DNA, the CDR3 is TGTGCCAGCTCTTGGAAGACCGAAGTCGACTACAATGAGCAGTTCTTC.

In nucleotides, the CDR3 is TGTGCCAGCAGCTCAGGACTAGCAACAGATACGCAGTATTTT. Translation gives CASSSGLATDTQYF. The chain recombines TRBV11-3 with TRBJ2-3; 8 bases are a match to TRBD2. Germline loops: CDR1 SGHNT, CDR2 YENEEA. The CDR3 contains 14 residues. Unmatched junction bases numbered 3, after V lost 4 bases and J lost 3 bases.

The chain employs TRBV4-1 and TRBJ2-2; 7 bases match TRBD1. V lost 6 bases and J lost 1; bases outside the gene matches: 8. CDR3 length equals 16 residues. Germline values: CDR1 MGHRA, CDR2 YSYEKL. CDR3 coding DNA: TGCGCCAGCAGACCCCCGGGACAGAAGAACACCGGGGAGCTGTTTTTT. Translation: CASRPPGQKNTGELFF.

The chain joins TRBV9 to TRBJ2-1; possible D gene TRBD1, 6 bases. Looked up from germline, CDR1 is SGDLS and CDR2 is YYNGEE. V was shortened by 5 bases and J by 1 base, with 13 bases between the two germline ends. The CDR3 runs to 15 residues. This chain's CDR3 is CASSNGQLSYNEQFF. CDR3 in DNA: TGTGCCAGCAGTAACGGACAGCTTTCCTACAATGAGCAGTTCTTC.

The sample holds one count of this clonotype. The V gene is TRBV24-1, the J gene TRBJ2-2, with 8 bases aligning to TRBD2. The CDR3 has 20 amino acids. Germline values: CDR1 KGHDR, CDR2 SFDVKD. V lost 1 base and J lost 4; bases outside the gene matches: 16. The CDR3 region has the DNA TGTGCCACCAGTGATTTAAGACCAACTAGCGGAGGGCGCGGCACCGGGGAGCTGTTTTTT. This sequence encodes CATSDLRPTSGGRGTGELFF.

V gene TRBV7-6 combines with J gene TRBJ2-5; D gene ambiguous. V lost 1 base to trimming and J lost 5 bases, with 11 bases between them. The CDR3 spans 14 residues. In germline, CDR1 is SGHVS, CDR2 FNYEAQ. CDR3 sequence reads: CASSLEGAVETQYF. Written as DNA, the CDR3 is TGTGCCAGCAGCTTAGAGGGTGCGGTCGAGACCCAGTACTTC.

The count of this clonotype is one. CDR3 region: CASSLGGRPVDTQYF. The DNA for the CDR3 is TGCGCCAGCAGCCTGGGCGGGAGACCCGTGGATACGCAGTATTTT. V usage is TRBV4-3 and J usage is TRBJ2-3, with TRBD2 matching over 7 bases. Germline CDR1 LGHNA, CDR2 YSLEER. The J segment lost 6 bases and the V segment lost 4 bases, leaving 10 bases of the junction unmatched. This CDR3 is 15 amino acids long.

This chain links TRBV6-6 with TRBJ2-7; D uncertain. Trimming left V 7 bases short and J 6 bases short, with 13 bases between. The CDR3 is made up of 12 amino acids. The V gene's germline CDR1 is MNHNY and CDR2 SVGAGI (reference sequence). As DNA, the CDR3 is TGTGCCAGCACTGACAAGATGCGCGAGCAGTACTTC. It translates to CASTDKMREQYF.